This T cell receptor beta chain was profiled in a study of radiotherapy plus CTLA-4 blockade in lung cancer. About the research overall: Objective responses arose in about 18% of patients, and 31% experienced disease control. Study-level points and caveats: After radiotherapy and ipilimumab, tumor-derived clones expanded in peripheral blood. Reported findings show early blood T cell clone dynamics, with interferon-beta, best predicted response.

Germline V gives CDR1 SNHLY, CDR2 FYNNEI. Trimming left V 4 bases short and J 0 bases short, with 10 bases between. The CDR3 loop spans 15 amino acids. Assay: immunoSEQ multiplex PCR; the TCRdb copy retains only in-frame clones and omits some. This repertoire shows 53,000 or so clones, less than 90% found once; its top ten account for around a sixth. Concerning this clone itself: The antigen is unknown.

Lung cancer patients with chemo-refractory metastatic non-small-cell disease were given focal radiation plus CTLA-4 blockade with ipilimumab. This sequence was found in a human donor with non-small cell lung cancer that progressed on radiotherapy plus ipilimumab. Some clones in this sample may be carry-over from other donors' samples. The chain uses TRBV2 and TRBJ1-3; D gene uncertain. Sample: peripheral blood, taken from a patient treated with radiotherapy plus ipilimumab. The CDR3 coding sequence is TGTGCCAGCAGTGCTTCCTACTCCTCTGGAAACACCATATATTTT. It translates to CASSASYSSGNTIYF.